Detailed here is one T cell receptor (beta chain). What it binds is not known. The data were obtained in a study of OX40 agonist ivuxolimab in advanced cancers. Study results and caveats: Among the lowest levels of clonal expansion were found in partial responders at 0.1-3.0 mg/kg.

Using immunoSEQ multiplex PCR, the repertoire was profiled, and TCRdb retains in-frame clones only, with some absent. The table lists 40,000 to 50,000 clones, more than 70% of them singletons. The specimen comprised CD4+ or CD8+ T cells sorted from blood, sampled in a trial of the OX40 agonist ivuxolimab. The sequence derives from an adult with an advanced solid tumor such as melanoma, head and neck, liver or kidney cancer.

The CDR3 DNA sequence: TGTGCCACAATCCCGCGCTCACACTCTGGAAACACCATATATTTT. It codes for CATIPRSHSGNTIYF. V gene TRBV6-6 combines with J gene TRBJ1-3; D unclear. The CDR3 consists of 15 residues. V was trimmed by 10 bases and J by 0 bases, leaving 16 bases between them. Per the germline V gene, CDR1 is MNHNY and CDR2 is SVGAGI (reference sequence).